These T cell receptor beta chains were read from a single sample in a study of metastatic and nonmetastatic thyroid tumors. TCRdb reprocessed the PCR reads via MiXCR. The sample holds several thousand clones; 25% to 35% are singletons and the top ten take roughly a fifth. The sequencing sample was made of tumor tissue. These TCRs come from a female donor with papillary thyroid cancer or a benign thyroid nodule (not recorded which). Some clones in this sample may be carry-over from other donors' samples. The CDR3 runs from the conserved cysteine through the conserved F or W. D genes are given only for firm matches. The listing skips clone size in some rows; elsewhere it reads once, few, many or a size class.

clone_size,j_call,v_call,d_call,cdr3_aa,cdr3_nt
few,TRBJ1-2,TRBV6-2/TRBV6-3,-,CASSYWRDFTDGYTF,TGTGCCAGCAGTTACTGGAGGGATTTTACGGACGGCTACACCTTC
medium-sized,TRBJ2-7,TRBV20-1,TRBD2,CSASPAGVFYEQYF,TGCAGTGCCTCACCTGCGGGGGTGTTCTACGAGCAGTACTTC
few,TRBJ1-6,TRBV18,TRBD1,CASSSTGGANSPLHF,TGTGCCAGCTCGTCTACAGGGGGCGCGAATTCACCCCTCCACTTT
-,TRBJ2-7,TRBV5-1,-,CASRRSGVDEQYF,TGCGCCAGCAGGCGGTCCGGAGTCGACGAGCAGTACTTC
once,TRBJ2-3,TRBV13,TRBD1,CASSRTRGGSGQRTDTQYF,TGTGCCAGCAGCCGAACTCGAGGGGGCTCGGGACAGAGAACAGATACGCAGTATTTT
-,TRBJ2-7,TRBV5-6,TRBD2,CASSPTPGTTSYEQYF,TGTGCCAGCAGCCCCACCCCCGGGACTACTAGTTACGAGCAGTACTTC
medium-sized,TRBJ1-5,TRBV4-2,TRBD1,CASSQGTGFDSNQPQHF,TGTGCCAGCAGCCAAGGGACAGGGTTCGATAGCAATCAGCCCCAGCATTTT
medium-sized,TRBJ1-2,TRBV12-5,TRBD1,CASGLGQGAGYTF,TGTGCTAGTGGTTTGGGGCAGGGGGCTGGCTACACCTTC
medium-sized,TRBJ2-3,TRBV9,-,CASSVEGIDTQYF,TGTGCCAGCAGCGTAGAAGGGATAGATACGCAGTATTTT
-,TRBJ2-7,TRBV30,TRBD1,CAHSRDRGSEQYF,TGTGCTCACTCGCGGGACAGGGGATCCGAGCAGTACTTC
-,TRBJ2-1,TRBV5-1,-,CASTRRAGGYNEQFF,TGCGCCAGCACCCGGAGGGCAGGGGGATACAATGAGCAGTTCTTC
few,TRBJ1-2,TRBV6-6,-,CASSYSQGPYTF,TGTGCCAGCAGTTACTCGCAGGGCCCCTACACCTTC